Listed below are T cell receptor beta chains from one sample, sequenced in a study of blood T cell repertoires in COVID-19. Produced via immunoSEQ multiplex PCR; TCRdb's table is partial and in-frame only. The repertoire consists of approximately 350,000 clones, with about four fifths occurring once and the leading ten covering 5.1%. Sequencing input: PBMCs or T cells enriched from blood (not recorded which). These TCRs come from a woman between 50 and 59 years old who had recovered from COVID-19. CDR3s include the opening cysteine and the closing phenylalanine or tryptophan. A D gene is named only where the DNA matches it firmly. The listing skips clone size in some rows; elsewhere it reads once, few, many or a size class.

clone_size,v_call,j_call,d_call,cdr3_aa,cdr3_nt
NA,TRBV5-1,TRBJ1-2,NA,CASSLGGGAKANYGYTF,TGCGCCAGCAGCTTGGGAGGGGGGGCGAAAGCTAACTATGGCTACACCTTC
few,TRBV18,TRBJ1-1,NA,CASSPGRTEAFF,TGTGCCAGCTCACCTGGTAGAACTGAAGCTTTCTTT
NA,TRBV27,TRBJ2-7,NA,CASRTLSGTYEQYF,TGTGCCAGCAGGACCCTCTCGGGAACCTACGAGCAGTACTTC
few,TRBV15,TRBJ2-1,TRBD2,CATSRDSSGGFEQFF,TGTGCCACCAGCAGAGACTCGAGCGGGGGTTTTGAGCAGTTCTTC
NA,TRBV6-5,TRBJ1-5,TRBD1,CASNKDRGRDQPQHF,TGTGCCAGCAATAAGGACAGGGGAAGAGATCAGCCCCAGCATTTT
NA,TRBV7-2,TRBJ2-4,NA,CASSLAETGQLAKNIQYF,TGTGCCAGCAGCTTAGCAGAAACAGGGCAGTTAGCCAAAAACATTCAGTACTTC
NA,TRBV19,TRBJ1-1,NA,CASSRLRTEAFF,TGTGCCTCTTCCCGGTTGAGAACTGAAGCTTTCTTT
NA,TRBV27,TRBJ2-1,TRBD2,CASSLDPAGGLHNEQFF,TGTGCCAGCAGTTTAGATCCCGCGGGAGGGCTGCACAATGAGCAGTTCTTC
NA,TRBV11-3,TRBJ2-2,NA,CASSFWDLGVRNTGELFF,TGTGCCAGCAGCTTTTGGGACTTGGGGGTTCGGAACACCGGGGAGCTGTTTTTT
NA,TRBV2,TRBJ2-6,TRBD1,CASGGRGRAGANVLTF,TGTGCCAGCGGGGGTAGGGGGCGCGCTGGGGCCAACGTCCTGACTTTC
many,TRBV7-6,TRBJ2-2,TRBD2,CASSAGLAGATGELFF,TGTGCCAGCAGCGCGGGACTAGCGGGAGCTACCGGGGAGCTGTTTTTT
NA,TRBV27,TRBJ2-7,TRBD1,CASSDRDRGFDEQYF,TGTGCCAGCAGTGACCGGGACAGGGGCTTTGACGAGCAGTACTTC